The rows below give T cell receptor beta chains drawn from one sample of a study of blood T cell repertoires in COVID-19. Data came from immunoSEQ multiplex PCR; TCRdb stores just in-frame clones and leaves some out. The table shows roughly 360,000 clones, with roughly four fifths occurring only once. The sequencing sample was made of PBMCs or T cells enriched from blood (not recorded which). The receptors were gathered from a woman between 45 and 60 years old who had recovered from COVID-19. Each CDR3 is given without its conserved first and last residue. Some rows have no size entry. The others give once, few or many, or a class for an expanded clone.

V: TRBV29-1; J: TRBJ1-2; size: -; CDR3: SVELAGVLQNYGYT
V: TRBV11-3; J: TRBJ2-5; size: -; CDR3: ASSSPGGSQQETQY
V: TRBV5-1; J: TRBJ1-1; size: -; CDR3: ASKETEGGTEAF
V: TRBV19; J: TRBJ1-1; size: -; CDR3: ASSGRVGDTEAF
V: TRBV6-5; J: TRBJ2-5; size: -; CDR3: ASTAGGIETQY
V: TRBV4-3; J: TRBJ2-1; size: -; CDR3: ASSQEVQDNEQF
V: TRBV5-1; J: TRBJ2-1; size: -; CDR3: ASSPAGGYEQF
V: TRBV7-8; J: TRBJ1-5; size: -; CDR3: ASAPTVSSNQPQH
V: TRBV20-1; J: TRBJ1-2; size: -; CDR3: SASSGTGNHGYT
V: TRBV6-2/TRBV6-3; J: TRBJ2-6; size: once; CDR3: ASSRGGQGANVLT
V: TRBV20-1; J: TRBJ1-2; size: -; CDR3: SARGPDGYT
V: TRBV18; J: TRBJ1-2; size: -; CDR3: ASSPRPSYGYT
V: TRBV7-2; J: TRBJ2-7; size: -; CDR3: ASSTRQADWVG
V: TRBV9; J: TRBJ1-1; size: -; CDR3: ASSVADMNTEAF
V: TRBV6-5; J: TRBJ2-7; size: -; CDR3: ASSRQAERGYEQY
V: TRBV4-1; J: TRBJ2-7; size: few; CDR3: ASSQAAGYEQY
V: TRBV12-3/TRBV12-4; J: TRBJ2-7; size: -; CDR3: ASSFLQTYEQY
V: TRBV5-1; J: TRBJ1-2; size: -; CDR3: ASSLSGTDRGYGYT
V: TRBV27; J: TRBJ2-7; size: -; CDR3: ASSLSWSVYEQY
V: TRBV19; J: TRBJ2-6; size: many; CDR3: ASGTGVLSGANVLT
V: TRBV6-2/TRBV6-3; J: TRBJ2-7; size: -; CDR3: ASSTRQGGEQY
V: TRBV27; J: TRBJ2-2; size: -; CDR3: ASSLSRGAAGELF
V: TRBV7-9; J: TRBJ1-2; size: -; CDR3: ASSLRQGRNYT
V: TRBV6-2/TRBV6-3; J: TRBJ1-6; size: -; CDR3: ASSPPVSSYNSPLH
V: TRBV7-9; J: TRBJ2-7; size: -; CDR3: ASSLAGGLLSYEQY
V: TRBV18; J: TRBJ1-2; size: -; CDR3: ASSPSWGEGGYT
V: TRBV30; J: TRBJ2-1; size: -; CDR3: AWRGLAVYNEQF
V: TRBV18; J: TRBJ2-1; size: few; CDR3: ASSPTGLAGDNEQF
V: TRBV18; J: TRBJ1-4; size: -; CDR3: ASSPTGQSGTEKLF
V: TRBV7-2; J: TRBJ1-2; size: -; CDR3: ASSLPRQKANYGYT
V: TRBV27; J: TRBJ2-3; size: -; CDR3: ASSSGKRTGTDTQY
V: TRBV10-3; J: TRBJ2-3; size: -; CDR3: AISESGTSGGRTDTQY
V: TRBV15; J: TRBJ1-2; size: -; CDR3: ATSGLGTGGSGGYT
V: TRBV28; J: TRBJ2-7; size: -; CDR3: ASSPTRSSSYEQY
V: TRBV29-1; J: TRBJ1-2; size: -; CDR3: SVEGPDRSYGYT
V: TRBV5-4; J: TRBJ2-7; size: once; CDR3: ATGTTAYEQY